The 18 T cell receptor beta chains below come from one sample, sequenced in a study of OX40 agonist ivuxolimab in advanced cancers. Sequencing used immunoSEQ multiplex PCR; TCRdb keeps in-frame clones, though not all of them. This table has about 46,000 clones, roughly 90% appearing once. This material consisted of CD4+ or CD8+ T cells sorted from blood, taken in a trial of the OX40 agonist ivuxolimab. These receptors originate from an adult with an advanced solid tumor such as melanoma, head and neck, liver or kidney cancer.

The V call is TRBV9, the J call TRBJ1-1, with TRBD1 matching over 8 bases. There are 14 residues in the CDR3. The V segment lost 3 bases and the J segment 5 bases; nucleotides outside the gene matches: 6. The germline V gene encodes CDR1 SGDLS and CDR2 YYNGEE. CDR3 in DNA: TGTGCCAGCAGCGGACTACAGGGGGGGACTGAAGCTTTCTTT. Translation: CASSGLQGGTEAFF.

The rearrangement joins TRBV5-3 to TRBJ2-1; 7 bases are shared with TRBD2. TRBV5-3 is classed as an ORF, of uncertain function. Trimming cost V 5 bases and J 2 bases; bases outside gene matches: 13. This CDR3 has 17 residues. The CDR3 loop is CARRAGRLSGAYNEQFF. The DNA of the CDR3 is TGTGCCAGAAGGGCTGGCAGGCTGAGCGGGGCCTACAATGAGCAGTTCTTC.

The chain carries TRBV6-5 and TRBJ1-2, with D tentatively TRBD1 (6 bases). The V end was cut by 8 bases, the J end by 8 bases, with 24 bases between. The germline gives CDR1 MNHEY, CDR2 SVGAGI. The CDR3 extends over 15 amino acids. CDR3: CASSTRGDIPSGYTF. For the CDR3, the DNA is TGTGCCAGCTCCACCCGAGGGGACATCCCCTCCGGCTACACCTTC.

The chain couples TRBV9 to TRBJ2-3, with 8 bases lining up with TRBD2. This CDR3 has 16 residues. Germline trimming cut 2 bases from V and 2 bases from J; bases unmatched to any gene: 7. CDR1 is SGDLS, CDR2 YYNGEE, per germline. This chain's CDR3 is CASSVGAGGLTDTQYF. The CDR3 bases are TGTGCCAGCAGCGTCGGGGCGGGGGGTCTCACAGATACGCAGTATTTT.

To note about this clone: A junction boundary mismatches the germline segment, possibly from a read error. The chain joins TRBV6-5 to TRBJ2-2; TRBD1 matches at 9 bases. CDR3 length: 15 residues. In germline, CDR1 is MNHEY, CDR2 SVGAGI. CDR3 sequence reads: CTSSYTGGKAGELFF. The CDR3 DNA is TGTACCAGCAGTTATACAGGGGGCAAAGCCGGGGAGCTGTTTTTT.

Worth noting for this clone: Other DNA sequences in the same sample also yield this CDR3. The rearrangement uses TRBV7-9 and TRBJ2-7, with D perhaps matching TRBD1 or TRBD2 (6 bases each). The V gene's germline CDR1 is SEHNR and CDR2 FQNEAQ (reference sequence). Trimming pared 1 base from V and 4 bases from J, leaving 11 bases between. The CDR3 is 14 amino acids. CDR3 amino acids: CASSLGRGTYEQYF. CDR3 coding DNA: TGTGCCAGCAGCTTAGGGAGGGGGACTTACGAGCAGTACTTC.

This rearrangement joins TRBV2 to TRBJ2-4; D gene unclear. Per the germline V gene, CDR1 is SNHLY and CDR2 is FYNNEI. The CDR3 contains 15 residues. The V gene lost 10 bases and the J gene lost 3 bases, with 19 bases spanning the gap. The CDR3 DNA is TGTGCCACCTCGGCGTGGAGTTTATACAAAAACATTCAGTACTTC. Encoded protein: CATSAWSLYKNIQYF.

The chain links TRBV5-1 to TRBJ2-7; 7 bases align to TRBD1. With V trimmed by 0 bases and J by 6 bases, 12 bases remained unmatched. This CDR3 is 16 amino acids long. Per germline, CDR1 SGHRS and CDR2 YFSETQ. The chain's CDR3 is CASSLEWAGGLGEQYF. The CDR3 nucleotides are TGCGCCAGCAGCTTGGAGTGGGCAGGGGGTTTGGGCGAGCAGTACTTC.

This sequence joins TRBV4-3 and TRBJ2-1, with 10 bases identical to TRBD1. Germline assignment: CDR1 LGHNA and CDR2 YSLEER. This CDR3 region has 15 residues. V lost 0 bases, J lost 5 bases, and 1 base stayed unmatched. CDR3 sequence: CASSQEGQGNNEQFF. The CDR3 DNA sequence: TGCGCCAGCAGCCAAGAGGGACAGGGGAACAATGAGCAGTTCTTC.

The CDR3 DNA reads as TGCGCCAGCAGAGTAGGGGGGACCCAAGAGACCCAGTACTTC. This gives the protein CASRVGGTQETQYF. The chain recombines TRBV5-1 with TRBJ2-5, with D perhaps given as TRBD1 or TRBD2 (6 bases each). Trimming left V 5 bases short and J 1 base short, with 12 bases between. From germline, CDR1 is SGHRS and CDR2 YFSETQ. This CDR3 has 14 amino acids.

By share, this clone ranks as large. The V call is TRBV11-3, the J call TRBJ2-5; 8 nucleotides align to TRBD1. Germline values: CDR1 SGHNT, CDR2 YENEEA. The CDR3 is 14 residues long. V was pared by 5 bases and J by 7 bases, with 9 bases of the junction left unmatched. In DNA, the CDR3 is TGTGCCAGCAGCCCACAGGGGGAGGCGGGGACCCAGTACTTC. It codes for CASSPQGEAGTQYF.

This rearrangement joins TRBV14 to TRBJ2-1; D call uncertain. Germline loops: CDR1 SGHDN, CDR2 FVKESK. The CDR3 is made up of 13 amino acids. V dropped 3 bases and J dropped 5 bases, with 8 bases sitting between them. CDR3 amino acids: CASSQGYDNEQFF. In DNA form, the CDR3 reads TGTGCCAGCAGCCAGGGCTATGACAATGAGCAGTTCTTC.

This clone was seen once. The CDR3 sequence is CASSLSLTGDGYTF. Written as DNA, the CDR3 is TGTGCCAGCAGCTTAAGTTTAACGGGCGATGGCTACACCTTC. This chain connects TRBV7-3 to TRBJ1-2, with unresolved D. V was clipped by 1 base and J by 6 bases, with 12 bases between them. Germline CDR1 and CDR2: SGHTA and FQGTGA. CDR3 length: 14 residues. Combining the CDR3 with reference TRBV7-3 and TRBJ1-2 gives the whole variable domain GAGVSQTPSNKVTEKGKYVELRCDPISGHTALYWYRQSLGQGPEFLIYFQGTGAADDSGLPNDRFFAVRPEGSVSTLKIQRTERGDSAVYLCASSLSLTGDGYTFGSGTRLTVV.

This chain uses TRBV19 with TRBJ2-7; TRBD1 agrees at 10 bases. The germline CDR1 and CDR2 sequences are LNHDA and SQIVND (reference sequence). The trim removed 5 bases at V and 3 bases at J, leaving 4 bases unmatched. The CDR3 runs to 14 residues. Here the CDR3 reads CASSSWDRGYEQYF. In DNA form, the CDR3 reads TGTGCCAGTAGTTCGTGGGACAGGGGCTACGAGCAGTACTTC.

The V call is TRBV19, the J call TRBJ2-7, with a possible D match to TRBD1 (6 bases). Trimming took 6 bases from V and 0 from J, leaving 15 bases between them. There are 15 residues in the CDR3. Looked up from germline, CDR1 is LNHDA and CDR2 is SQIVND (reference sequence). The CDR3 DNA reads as TGTGCCAGTAGCCACGGTGGGGGCAACTCCTACGAGCAGTACTTC. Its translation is CASSHGGGNSYEQYF.

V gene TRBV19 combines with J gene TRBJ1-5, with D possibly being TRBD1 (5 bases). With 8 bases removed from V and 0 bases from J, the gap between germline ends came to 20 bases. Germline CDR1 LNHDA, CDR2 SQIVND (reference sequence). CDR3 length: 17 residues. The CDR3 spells CASSPGRGRDSNQPQHF. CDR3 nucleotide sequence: TGTGCCAGTTCCCCTGGAAGGGGAAGGGATAGCAATCAGCCCCAGCATTTT.

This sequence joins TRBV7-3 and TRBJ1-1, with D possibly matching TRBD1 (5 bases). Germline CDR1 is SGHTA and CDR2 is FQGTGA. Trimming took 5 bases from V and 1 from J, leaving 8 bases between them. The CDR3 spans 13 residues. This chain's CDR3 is CASSPTGNTEAFF. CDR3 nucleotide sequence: TGTGCCAGCAGCCCCACAGGGAACACTGAAGCTTTCTTT.

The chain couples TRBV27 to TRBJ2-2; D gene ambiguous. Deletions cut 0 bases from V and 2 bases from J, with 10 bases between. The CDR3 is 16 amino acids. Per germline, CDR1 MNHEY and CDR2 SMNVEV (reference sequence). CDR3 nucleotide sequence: TGTGCCAGCAGTTTATCGATCCTAATAAACACCGGGGAGCTGTTTTTT. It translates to CASSLSILINTGELFF.